The 13 T cell receptor beta chains presented below share a single source sample, sequenced in a study of T cell responses to AZD1222 COVID-19 vaccine. Assay: immunoSEQ multiplex PCR; the TCRdb copy retains only in-frame clones and omits some. The sample includes about 140,000 clones, about 92% of them seen just once. The starting material was peripheral blood, obtained on day 0 of MenACWY control vaccination. These receptors all stem from an adult in good health.

Note on this clone: The DNA is left out, because the CDR3 cannot be placed on it with certainty; the CDR3 is given as TCRdb lists it. The chain couples TRBV5-4 to TRBJ2-1; the table names TRBD1, a call not compared with the DNA. Germline V gene data show CDR1 as SGHNT and CDR2 as YYREEE (reference sequence). From its first to its last residue, the CDR3 has 17 amino acids. CDR3 region: CASSSTLGQGIGGEQFF.

The J gene is TRBJ2-5, the V gene TRBV6-5; no firm D call. CDR1 is MNHEY and CDR2 is SVGAGI in the germline V gene. This CDR3 is 13 amino acids long. V lost 7 bases, J lost 5 bases, and 14 bases lay in between. The CDR3 spells CASIPPARETQYF. Written as DNA, the CDR3 is TGTGCCAGCATCCCCCCAGCACGGGAGACCCAGTACTTC.

V is TRBV28 and J is TRBJ1-1; the D gene is possibly TRBD1 (5 bases). Trimming removed 5 bases at V and 1 base at J, with 17 bases between. This CDR3 has 16 amino acids. Germline lookup yields CDR1 MDHEN and CDR2 SYDVKM. In DNA form, the CDR3 reads TGTGCCAGCAGTGGCCGCCTCAGGGTGGGGAACACTGAAGCTTTCTTT. Its translation: CASSGRLRVGNTEAFF.

This clone was seen only once. V is TRBV9 and J is TRBJ2-5, with D unresolved. V lost 4 bases and J lost 5, with 18 bases in between. This CDR3 is built from 15 residues. CDR1 and CDR2 from the germline V gene are SGDLS and YYNGEE. As DNA, the CDR3 is TGTGCCAGCAGCTCCCCCGGGTCTCTTAGGGAGACCCAGTACTTC. Amino acids: CASSSPGSLRETQYF.

This chain joins TRBV11-2 and TRBJ2-7; D remains unclear. Per the germline V gene, CDR1 is SGHAT and CDR2 is FQNNGV. Trimming left V 6 bases short and J 3 bases short, with 12 bases between. This CDR3 is 13 amino acids long. In DNA form, the CDR3 reads TGTGCCAGCAGGTCCCTTCTGTACTACGAGCAGTACTTC. This encodes CASRSLLYYEQYF.

The CDR3 region is CASSLIAVQETQYF. In DNA, the CDR3 is TGCGCCAGCAGCTTGATCGCAGTGCAAGAGACCCAGTACTTC. The chain couples TRBV5-1 to TRBJ2-5; D ambiguous. Germline V gene sequence: CDR1 SGHRS, CDR2 YFSETQ. The CDR3 is 14 amino acids. Trimming removed 1 base at V and 2 bases at J, with 9 bases between. Combining the CDR3 with reference TRBV5-1 and TRBJ2-5 gives the whole variable domain KAGVTQTPRYLIKTRGQQVTLSCSPISGHRSVSWYQQTPGQGLQFLFEYFSETQRNKGNFPGRFSGRQFSNSRSEMNVSTLELGDSALYLCASSLIAVQETQYFGPGTRLLVL.

The rearrangement uses TRBV7-6 and TRBJ1-6; 7 nucleotides agree with TRBD1. V was pared by 0 bases and J by 6 bases, with 2 bases of the junction left unmatched. CDR1 is SGHVS, CDR2 FNYEAQ, per germline. The CDR3 runs 15 residues. The CDR3 region is CASSLAGQSNSPLHF. In nucleotides, the CDR3 is TGTGCCAGCAGCTTAGCGGGACAGAGTAATTCACCCCTCCACTTT.

The chain links TRBV19 to TRBJ2-1; D unclear. V lost 0 bases to trimming and J lost 3 bases, with 15 bases between them. In germline, CDR1 is LNHDA, CDR2 SQIVND (reference sequence). The CDR3 totals 17 residues. Written as DNA, the CDR3 is TGTGCCAGTAGTATAGATATCCGGCGAGCCTTCTACAATGAGCAGTTCTTC. This gives the protein CASSIDIRRAFYNEQFF.

The rearrangement joins TRBV13 to TRBJ2-1, with D tentatively TRBD1 (6 bases). V was cut by 2 bases and J by 5 bases, with 16 bases left in between. CDR3 length equals 16 residues. The germline gives CDR1 PRHDT, CDR2 FYEKMQ (reference sequence). The CDR3 loop reads CASSLMMVGGHNEQFF. CDR3 DNA: TGTGCCAGCAGCTTAATGATGGTAGGGGGTCACAATGAGCAGTTCTTC.

The chain combines TRBV15 with TRBJ1-5; D is uncertain. The CDR3 consists of 13 residues. V was shortened by 3 bases and J by 5 bases, with 8 bases between the two germline ends. Germline CDR1 LNHNV, CDR2 YYDKDF (reference sequence). The CDR3 loop reads CATSRRADQPQHF. The CDR3 region has the DNA TGTGCCACCAGCAGGAGAGCGGATCAGCCCCAGCATTTT.

The chain employs TRBV27 and TRBJ2-7; 9 bases are shared with TRBD1. V dropped 4 bases and J dropped 3; count of bases not matched to a gene: 10. This CDR3 is 16 amino acids long. Germline V gene data show CDR1 as MNHEY and CDR2 as SMNVEV (reference sequence). CDR3 nucleotides: TGTGCCAGCAGTTCCCGACAGGGGGTAGGGGGCTACGAGCAGTACTTC. Protein: CASSSRQGVGGYEQYF.

The genes are TRBV7-3 and TRBJ2-1; 10 nucleotides align to TRBD2. Per germline, CDR1 SGHTA and CDR2 FQGTGA. The CDR3 totals 17 residues. Trimming took 1 base from V and 9 from J; bases not matched to a gene: 12. The CDR3 spells CASSLNSYSGRRGEQFF. In DNA, the CDR3 is TGTGCCAGCAGCTTAAATAGTTATAGCGGGAGGAGGGGTGAGCAGTTCTTC.

The chain carries TRBV10-3 and TRBJ2-1; D is uncertain. CDR3 length equals 16 residues. Germline V gives CDR1 ENHRY, CDR2 SYGVKD. Trimming left V 3 bases short and J 7 bases short, with 19 bases between. CDR3 nucleotides: TGTGCCATCAGTGATCCAGGACGGTCTTCTTGGAATGAGCAGTTCTTC. Translating it yields CAISDPGRSSWNEQFF.